This passage covers 19 T cell receptor beta chains from one sample sequenced in a study of T cell responses to AZD1222 COVID-19 vaccine. Data came from immunoSEQ multiplex PCR; TCRdb stores just in-frame clones and leaves some out. The sample consists of 180,000 or so clones, 94% of them appearing once. The sequenced sample was peripheral blood, obtained on day 0 of AZD1222 vaccination. The source of these receptors is an adult in good health.

This sequence joins TRBV28 and TRBJ1-3; no reliable D call. Trimming took off 8 bases at V and 4 bases at J, with 12 bases between the two ends. This CDR3 spans 13 amino acids. Germline values: CDR1 MDHEN, CDR2 SYDVKM. The CDR3 region has the DNA TGTGCCAGCTGTCTTAGCTCCGGAAACACCATATATTTT. Amino acid sequence: CASCLSSGNTIYF.

The chain couples TRBV3-1 (or the pseudogene TRBV3-2) to TRBJ1-5; D gene unclear. The CDR3 is made up of 14 amino acids. The germline V gene encodes CDR1 LGHDT and CDR2 YNNKEL (reference sequence). Deletions cut 5 bases from V and 1 base from J, with 9 bases between. DNA of the CDR3: TGTGCCAGCAGCAAGGACGGAAGCAATCAGCCCCAGCATTTT. The encoded protein is CASSKDGSNQPQHF.

This clone was observed a handful of times. The chain joins TRBV10-1 to TRBJ2-2; D is possibly TRBD1 (5 bases). Germline CDR1 and CDR2: WNHNN and SYGVQD (reference sequence). This CDR3 region has 14 residues. V was cut by 4 bases and J by 2 bases, with 8 bases left in between. The CDR3 DNA reads as TGCGCCAGCAGTGGACAGATTAACACCGGGGAGCTGTTTTTT. It specifies CASSGQINTGELFF.

A remark on this clone: Other nucleotide sequences from this sample produce the same CDR3. CDR3 nucleotide sequence: TGTGCCAGCTCACCAGGGCTTGGGGAGACCCAGTACTTC. Translating it yields CASSPGLGETQYF. V gene TRBV18 combines with J gene TRBJ2-5; no clear D gene. CDR1 is KGHSH, CDR2 LQKENI, per germline. The CDR3 has 13 amino acids. Trimming took 2 bases from V and 5 from J, leaving 9 bases between them.

This clone was observed a few times. This sequence joins TRBV5-5 and TRBJ1-2; D might be TRBD1 (6 bases). This CDR3 spans 13 amino acids. CDR1 is SGHKS, CDR2 YYEKEE, per germline (reference sequence). V gave up 4 bases and J gave up 3 bases, with 10 bases separating them. The CDR3 is CASSPQGHYGYTF. CDR3 sequence (DNA): TGTGCCAGCAGCCCTCAGGGGCACTATGGCTACACCTTC.

V usage is TRBV6-5 and J usage is TRBJ1-1, with 7 bases fitting TRBD1. Germline V gives CDR1 MNHEY, CDR2 SVGAGI. This CDR3 spans 13 amino acids. V lost 0 bases, J lost 12 bases, and 7 bases stayed unmatched. This chain's CDR3 is CASSYSRRGSTFF. In nucleotides, the CDR3 is TGTGCCAGCAGTTACTCGCGCAGGGGGAGTACTTTCTTT.

The chain joins TRBV5-1 to TRBJ1-5; D not resolved. V was shortened by 0 bases and J by 0 bases, with 4 bases between the two germline ends. Germline assignment: CDR1 SGHRS and CDR2 YFSETQ. This CDR3 has 14 residues. The DNA of the CDR3 is TGCGCCAGCAGCTTGGACTCTAGCAATCAGCCCCAGCATTTT. Amino acid sequence: CASSLDSSNQPQHF. Using reference TRBV5-1 and TRBJ1-5 for the parts outside the CDR3, the full variable domain is KAGVTQTPRYLIKTRGQQVTLSCSPISGHRSVSWYQQTPGQGLQFLFEYFSETQRNKGNFPGRFSGRQFSNSRSEMNVSTLELGDSALYLCASSLDSSNQPQHFGDGTRLSIL.

The rearrangement joins TRBV5-4 to TRBJ1-5, with 7 bases aligning to TRBD1. The CDR3 contains 15 residues. Germline loops: CDR1 SGHNT, CDR2 YYREEE (reference sequence). The V gene end was trimmed by 2 bases and the J gene end by 8 bases; junction bases not matched to a gene: 10. CDR3 amino acids: CASSFGPGGVEPQHF. The CDR3 nucleotides read TGTGCCAGCAGCTTTGGTCCAGGGGGAGTTGAGCCCCAGCATTTT.

This clone came up once. This sequence joins TRBV3-1 (or the pseudogene TRBV3-2) and TRBJ2-7, with D perhaps matching TRBD2 (6 bases). Germline CDR1 and CDR2: LGHDT and YNNKEL (reference sequence). V lost 4 bases to trimming and J lost 2 bases, with 12 bases between them. The CDR3 is 14 amino acids. The CDR3 DNA sequence: TGTGCCAGCAGCCCCTGGGGGGAGGCCTACGAGCAGTACTTC. Protein sequence: CASSPWGEAYEQYF.

This chain uses TRBV24-1 with TRBJ2-1; TRBD1 matches at 8 bases. The germline V gene encodes CDR1 KGHDR and CDR2 SFDVKD. J lost 7 bases, V lost 4 bases, and 8 bases had no gene match. CDR3 length: 15 amino acids. CDR3 sequence reads: CATSETGGIRNEQFF. The CDR3 DNA follows: TGTGCCACCAGTGAAACAGGGGGTATAAGGAATGAGCAGTTCTTC.

This chain uses TRBV29-1 with TRBJ2-3; 12 bases are shared with TRBD2. This CDR3 is built from 15 residues. V shed 2 bases and J 4 bases; nucleotides not matched to a gene: 4. Germline CDR1 SQVTM, CDR2 ANQGSEA. The CDR3 sequence: CSVELAGGPADTQYF. In DNA, the CDR3 is TGCAGCGTTGAACTAGCGGGAGGGCCCGCAGATACGCAGTATTTT.

This rearrangement joins TRBV5-1 to TRBJ2-7; 11 positions agree with TRBD2. Germline CDR1 and CDR2: SGHRS and YFSETQ. V lost 1 base to trimming and J lost 4 bases; unmatched junction nucleotides: 1. The CDR3 has 14 residues. The CDR3 loop reads CASSLTSGSYEQYF. The DNA for the CDR3 is TGCGCCAGCAGCTTGACTAGCGGGAGTTACGAGCAGTACTTC. The full variable domain, with the rest looked up from reference TRBV5-1 and TRBJ2-7, is KAGVTQTPRYLIKTRGQQVTLSCSPISGHRSVSWYQQTPGQGLQFLFEYFSETQRNKGNFPGRFSGRQFSNSRSEMNVSTLELGDSALYLCASSLTSGSYEQYFGPGTRLTVT.

The J gene is TRBJ1-1, the V gene TRBV7-2; D not certain. Trimming took off 5 bases at V and 7 bases at J, with 14 bases between the two ends. The CDR3 is 13 residues long. The germline V gene has CDR1 SGHTA and CDR2 FQGNSA. The DNA of the CDR3 is TGTGCCAGCAGCGAGCTGAAAGGAATTGAAGCTTTCTTT. As protein: CASSELKGIEAFF.

The chain joins TRBV5-1 to TRBJ1-2, with D tentatively TRBD1 (6 bases). This CDR3 has 14 amino acids. The V end was cut by 0 bases, the J end by 8 bases, with 14 bases between. Germline V gives CDR1 SGHRS, CDR2 YFSETQ. The CDR3 nucleotides are TGCGCCAGCAGCTTGGCAGCGACAGGAGCGGGCTACACCTTC. This encodes CASSLAATGAGYTF.

This chain links TRBV19 with TRBJ1-1; D is unclear. Germline CDR1 reads LNHDA; CDR2 reads SQIVND (reference sequence). The CDR3 consists of 12 residues. Trimming left V 3 bases short and J 7 bases short, with 9 bases between. The CDR3, as DNA: TGTGCCAGTAGTATCGGTCTGGGTGAAGCTTTCTTT. It encodes CASSIGLGEAFF.

The chain is built from TRBV7-9 and TRBJ2-3, with 13 bases identical to TRBD2. J was trimmed by 5 bases and V by 5 bases; bases with no gene match: 7. CDR3 length equals 16 residues. Germline loops: CDR1 SEHNR, CDR2 FQNEAQ (reference sequence). The CDR3 region has the DNA TGTGCCAGCAGCCCCCGGACTAGCGGGAGTTTAGATACGCAGTATTTT. Translating it yields CASSPRTSGSLDTQYF.

The chain is built from TRBV11-2 and TRBJ2-5, with 10 bases lining up with TRBD2. Per the germline V gene, CDR1 is SGHAT and CDR2 is FQNNGV. The ends lost 0 bases at V and 10 bases at J; junction bases unmatched: 5. This CDR3 is built from 14 residues. CDR3 sequence: CASSLEPSGSGQYF. The CDR3 nucleotides read TGTGCCAGCAGCTTAGAGCCTAGCGGGAGCGGCCAGTACTTC.

This chain links TRBV9 with TRBJ1-2; 10 positions match TRBD1. The CDR3 has 14 residues. Germline V lookup: CDR1 SGDLS, CDR2 YYNGEE. Trimming at V came to 0 bases and at J to 10 bases, leaving 6 bases not matched to a gene. The CDR3 loop reads CASSVVRTGGFYTF. The CDR3 bases are TGTGCCAGCAGCGTAGTTAGGACAGGGGGTTTCTACACCTTC.

The chain recombines TRBV11-2 with TRBJ2-1; D is possibly TRBD1 (5 bases). The length of the CDR3 is 12 residues. V was clipped by 4 bases and J by 14 bases, with 15 bases between them. Looked up from germline, CDR1 is SGHAT and CDR2 is FQNNGV. CDR3 residues: CASSSEGQGKFF. CDR3 nucleotide sequence: TGTGCCAGCAGCTCAGAAGGGCAGGGAAAGTTCTTC.